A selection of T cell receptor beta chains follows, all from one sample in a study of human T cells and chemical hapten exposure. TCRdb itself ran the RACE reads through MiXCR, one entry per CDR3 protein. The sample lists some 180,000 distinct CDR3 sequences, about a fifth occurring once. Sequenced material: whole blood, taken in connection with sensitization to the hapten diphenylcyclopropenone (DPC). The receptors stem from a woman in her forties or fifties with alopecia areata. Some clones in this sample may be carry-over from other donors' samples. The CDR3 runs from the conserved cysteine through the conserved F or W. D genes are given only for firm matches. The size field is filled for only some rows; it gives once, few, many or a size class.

CDR3 DNA: TGTGCCAGCAGCTCAGACTGGGGGTTTGAGACCCAGTACTTC; CDR3 protein: CASSSDWGFETQYF; J gene: TRBJ2-5; V gene: TRBV7-2; clone size: NA; D gene: NA
CDR3 DNA: TGTGCCAGCAGCCAAGTGCCCGTCTCTGGAAACACCATATATTTT; CDR3 protein: CASSQVPVSGNTIYF; J gene: TRBJ1-3; V gene: TRBV14; clone size: once; D gene: NA
CDR3 DNA: TGTGCCAGCAGTTTCTCCCCTAGGACTAGCGGAGAGTACGAGCAGTACTTC; CDR3 protein: CASSFSPRTSGEYEQYF; J gene: TRBJ2-7; V gene: TRBV6-6; clone size: NA; D gene: TRBD2
CDR3 DNA: TGTGCCAGCAGTCATAGCGTGGGACAATCTGAAAAACTGTTTTTT; CDR3 protein: CASSHSVGQSEKLFF; J gene: TRBJ1-4; V gene: TRBV6-6; clone size: NA; D gene: NA
CDR3 DNA: TGTGCCAGCCTACCAGGGGGCGTTATCCCTGAAGCTTTCTTT; CDR3 protein: CASLPGGVIPEAFF; J gene: TRBJ1-1; V gene: TRBV2; clone size: few; D gene: TRBD1
CDR3 DNA: TGTGCCAGCAGACTCATCTTCGGACGCCTACAAGAGACCCAGTACTTC; CDR3 protein: CASRLIFGRLQETQYF; J gene: TRBJ2-5; V gene: TRBV7-2; clone size: few; D gene: NA
CDR3 DNA: TGTGCCAGCAGTTTGAGGGACAGGGCGGCGTACGAGCAGTACTTC; CDR3 protein: CASSLRDRAAYEQYF; J gene: TRBJ2-7; V gene: TRBV28; clone size: NA; D gene: TRBD1
CDR3 DNA: TGTGCAAGTCGCTTCTGCCCTCAAAAGGACAGACCGTACAATGAGCAGTTCTTC; CDR3 protein: CASRFCPQKDRPYNEQFF; J gene: TRBJ2-1; V gene: TRBV12-2; clone size: NA; D gene: NA
CDR3 DNA: TGTGCCAGCACCGCCCTAGCGGAAAGCTCCTACAATGAGCAGTTCTTC; CDR3 protein: CASTALAESSYNEQFF; J gene: TRBJ2-1; V gene: TRBV14; clone size: few; D gene: TRBD2
CDR3 DNA: TGCAGCGTTGGCATTCTTTGGGCGGGAGGGAGCACAGATACGCAGTATTTT; CDR3 protein: CSVGILWAGGSTDTQYF; J gene: TRBJ2-3; V gene: TRBV29-1; clone size: NA; D gene: TRBD2
CDR3 DNA: TGTGCCAGCAGTTTACGTCTCCGCGGCGCAGATACGCAGTATTTT; CDR3 protein: CASSLRLRGADTQYF; J gene: TRBJ2-3; V gene: TRBV27; clone size: few; D gene: NA
CDR3 DNA: TGCAGTGCTGGAGGGGGACAGTCAAGCTCCTACGAGCAGTACTTC; CDR3 protein: CSAGGGQSSSYEQYF; J gene: TRBJ2-7; V gene: TRBV20-1; clone size: few; D gene: NA
CDR3 DNA: TGTGCCAGCAGTGTGAGCAATAGGGGGCGCGGGGCCAACGTCCTGACTTTC; CDR3 protein: CASSVSNRGRGANVLTF; J gene: TRBJ2-6; V gene: TRBV6-5; clone size: NA; D gene: TRBD1
CDR3 DNA: TGCAGCGTTGAAACAGGGGTTAACGAGCAGTACTTC; CDR3 protein: CSVETGVNEQYF; J gene: TRBJ2-7; V gene: TRBV29-1; clone size: few; D gene: TRBD1
CDR3 DNA: TGTGCCAGCAGCGCTCCTTGTCTCGGGGACTGCCCCAGCTCCTACAATGAGCAGTTCTTC; CDR3 protein: CASSAPCLGDCPSSYNEQFF; J gene: TRBJ2-1; V gene: TRBV2; clone size: NA; D gene: NA
CDR3 DNA: TGTGCCAGCAGTCCCCTTGAAAAACTGTTTTTT; CDR3 protein: CASSPLEKLFF; J gene: TRBJ1-4; V gene: TRBV2; clone size: NA; D gene: NA
CDR3 DNA: TGCGCCAGCAGCTTGGATGGGACAGGGGCCACTGAAGCTTTCTTT; CDR3 protein: CASSLDGTGATEAFF; J gene: TRBJ1-1; V gene: TRBV5-1; clone size: NA; D gene: TRBD1
CDR3 DNA: TGTGCCACCAGTGGCCAACAGGGGGGGGACACTGAAGCTTTCTTT; CDR3 protein: CATSGQQGGDTEAFF; J gene: TRBJ1-1; V gene: TRBV24-1; clone size: few; D gene: TRBD1
CDR3 DNA: TGTGCCAGCTCACAGGGTATCACAGATACGCAGTATTTT; CDR3 protein: CASSQGITDTQYF; J gene: TRBJ2-3; V gene: TRBV18; clone size: NA; D gene: NA
CDR3 DNA: TGTGCCAGCTCACCAGGAGGGGCGCAAGAGACCCAGTACTTC; CDR3 protein: CASSPGGAQETQYF; J gene: TRBJ2-5; V gene: TRBV18; clone size: NA; D gene: NA
CDR3 DNA: TGCAGTGCCAAGGGGACAACTAATGAAAAACTGTTTTTT; CDR3 protein: CSAKGTTNEKLFF; J gene: TRBJ1-4; V gene: TRBV20-1; clone size: many; D gene: NA
CDR3 DNA: TGCAGCGTCGGGACTAGCGGGACAGATACGCAGTATTTT; CDR3 protein: CSVGTSGTDTQYF; J gene: TRBJ2-3; V gene: TRBV29-1; clone size: few; D gene: TRBD2
CDR3 DNA: TGTGCCAGCAGCGCAACAGGGGACACAAACACTGAAGCTTTCTTT; CDR3 protein: CASSATGDTNTEAFF; J gene: TRBJ1-1; V gene: TRBV5-5; clone size: many; D gene: TRBD1
CDR3 DNA: TGTGCCAGCAGTTCCGGGACAGGGCCCGTCTACGAGCAGTACTTC; CDR3 protein: CASSSGTGPVYEQYF; J gene: TRBJ2-7; V gene: TRBV28; clone size: NA; D gene: TRBD1
CDR3 DNA: TGTGCCAGCAGTTACGACTTCTTCAGGGGCACAGATACGCAGTATTTT; CDR3 protein: CASSYDFFRGTDTQYF; J gene: TRBJ2-3; V gene: TRBV6-2/TRBV6-3; clone size: NA; D gene: NA
CDR3 DNA: TGTGCCAGCAGTGAAAATAGGGCCGCCCCTAGCAATGAGCAGTTCTTC; CDR3 protein: CASSENRAAPSNEQFF; J gene: TRBJ2-1; V gene: TRBV2; clone size: few; D gene: NA
CDR3 DNA: TGTGTCAGCAGTGCGGACTACCTAGCCAAAAACATTCAGTACTTC; CDR3 protein: CVSSADYLAKNIQYF; J gene: TRBJ2-4; V gene: TRBV2; clone size: NA; D gene: NA
CDR3 DNA: TGTGCCAGCATCCGAGGGGCCTTGCTAGACTATGGCTACACCTTC; CDR3 protein: CASIRGALLDYGYTF; J gene: TRBJ1-2; V gene: TRBV6-2/TRBV6-3; clone size: few; D gene: NA
CDR3 DNA: TGTGCCAGCAGTTTACGGGGGAGCCCTACCTACGAGCAGTACTTC; CDR3 protein: CASSLRGSPTYEQYF; J gene: TRBJ2-7; V gene: TRBV27; clone size: few; D gene: NA
CDR3 DNA: TGTGCCAGCAGCCAAGGGGCGTTTGAGTTCGGTCCCTTTGCAACTAATGAAAAACTGTTTTTT; CDR3 protein: CASSQGAFEFGPFATNEKLFF; J gene: TRBJ1-4; V gene: TRBV14; clone size: NA; D gene: NA
CDR3 DNA: TGTGCCACCGTGTTTAAGTCCTCTCAGAACACCGGGGAGCTGTTTTTT; CDR3 protein: CATVFKSSQNTGELFF; J gene: TRBJ2-2; V gene: TRBV6-1; clone size: NA; D gene: NA
CDR3 DNA: TGCGCCAGCAGCTTGGGAGCGGGAGGGCCTGAAGAGACCCAGTACTTC; CDR3 protein: CASSLGAGGPEETQYF; J gene: TRBJ2-5; V gene: TRBV5-1; clone size: NA; D gene: TRBD2
CDR3 DNA: TGTGCCATCGGGGGACTAGCGGGGGTCAATGAGCAGTTCTTC; CDR3 protein: CAIGGLAGVNEQFF; J gene: TRBJ2-1; V gene: TRBV10-3; clone size: NA; D gene: TRBD2
CDR3 DNA: TGTGCCAGCACCCTCGTTAGCACAGATACGCAGTATTTT; CDR3 protein: CASTLVSTDTQYF; J gene: TRBJ2-3; V gene: TRBV2; clone size: NA; D gene: NA
CDR3 DNA: TGTGCCAGCAGTCACGGAGTTGAGTATGGCTACACCTTC; CDR3 protein: CASSHGVEYGYTF; J gene: TRBJ1-2; V gene: TRBV27; clone size: few; D gene: NA
CDR3 DNA: TGTGCCAGCAGCCAATCGCGGGCTGGCTACACCTTC; CDR3 protein: CASSQSRAGYTF; J gene: TRBJ1-2; V gene: TRBV16; clone size: NA; D gene: NA
CDR3 DNA: TGTGCCAGCAATAAGGGTATGAACACTGAAGCTTTCTTT; CDR3 protein: CASNKGMNTEAFF; J gene: TRBJ1-1; V gene: TRBV2; clone size: NA; D gene: NA
CDR3 DNA: TGTGCCAGCAGACCCAGGGAAGCGAACACTGAAGCTTTCTTT; CDR3 protein: CASRPREANTEAFF; J gene: TRBJ1-1; V gene: TRBV6-5; clone size: NA; D gene: NA
CDR3 DNA: TGTGCCACCAGCAGAGATTCAGGATGGTTGGGTAGCGGCAGCACAGATACGCAGTATTTT; CDR3 protein: CATSRDSGWLGSGSTDTQYF; J gene: TRBJ2-3; V gene: TRBV15; clone size: NA; D gene: NA
CDR3 DNA: TGTGCCAGTGGACAGGGGGACTCACCCCTCCACTTT; CDR3 protein: CASGQGDSPLHF; J gene: TRBJ1-6; V gene: TRBV27; clone size: NA; D gene: TRBD1
CDR3 DNA: TGTGCCACCTCAAAGGGAAGTAACTATGGCTACAACTTC; CDR3 protein: CATSKGSNYGYNF; J gene: TRBJ1-2; V gene: TRBV24-1; clone size: NA; D gene: NA
CDR3 DNA: TGTGCCAGCAGCTTAGGGACGGGGAACACCGGGGAGCTGTTTTTT; CDR3 protein: CASSLGTGNTGELFF; J gene: TRBJ2-2; V gene: TRBV5-1; clone size: many; D gene: NA
CDR3 DNA: TGTGCCAGCAGCCTCACCATATCTGGGGCCAACGTCCTGACTTTC; CDR3 protein: CASSLTISGANVLTF; J gene: TRBJ2-6; V gene: TRBV12-3/TRBV12-4; clone size: NA; D gene: NA
CDR3 DNA: TGCAGCGTTGAGGGCAGGATGAACACTGAAGCTTTCTTT; CDR3 protein: CSVEGRMNTEAFF; J gene: TRBJ1-1; V gene: TRBV29-1; clone size: many; D gene: NA
CDR3 DNA: TGTGCTAGCAGCCAAATGCAAGAGACCCAGTACTTC; CDR3 protein: CASSQMQETQYF; J gene: TRBJ2-5; V gene: TRBV3-1; clone size: few; D gene: NA
CDR3 DNA: TGTGCCAGCAGTGATAGGCGGAATAACTATGGCTACACCTTC; CDR3 protein: CASSDRRNNYGYTF; J gene: TRBJ1-2; V gene: TRBV6-1; clone size: few; D gene: NA
CDR3 DNA: TGTGCCAGCAGACTTCCAGCTTCGGGCATTCAGTACTTC; CDR3 protein: CASRLPASGIQYF; J gene: TRBJ2-4; V gene: TRBV12-3/TRBV12-4; clone size: NA; D gene: NA
CDR3 DNA: TGTGCCATCAGTGAGTCTGGGTCCATGGGGAACATTCAGTACTTC; CDR3 protein: CAISESGSMGNIQYF; J gene: TRBJ2-4; V gene: TRBV10-3; clone size: few; D gene: NA
CDR3 DNA: TGTGCCAGCAGCGTAGTAGCGGCGCCTTACAATGAGCAGTTCTTC; CDR3 protein: CASSVVAAPYNEQFF; J gene: TRBJ2-1; V gene: TRBV9; clone size: NA; D gene: NA
CDR3 DNA: TGCAGTGCGGACGGGAGACCGGTAACTGAAGCTTTCTTT; CDR3 protein: CSADGRPVTEAFF; J gene: TRBJ1-1; V gene: TRBV20-1; clone size: few; D gene: NA
CDR3 DNA: TGTGCCAGCAGGAGGGGACTAGGTCTATCCGAGACCCAGTACTTC; CDR3 protein: CASRRGLGLSETQYF; J gene: TRBJ2-5; V gene: TRBV7-2; clone size: NA; D gene: TRBD2